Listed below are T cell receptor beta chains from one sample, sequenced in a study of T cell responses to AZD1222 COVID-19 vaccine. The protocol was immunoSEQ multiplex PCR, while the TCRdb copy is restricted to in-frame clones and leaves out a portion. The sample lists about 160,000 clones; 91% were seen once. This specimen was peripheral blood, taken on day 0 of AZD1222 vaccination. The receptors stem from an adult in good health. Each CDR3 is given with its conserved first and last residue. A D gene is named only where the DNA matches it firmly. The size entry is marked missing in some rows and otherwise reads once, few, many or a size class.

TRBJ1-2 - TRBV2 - CASRGRSQNYGYTF TGTGCCAGCAGGGGCCGGAGCCAGAACTATGGCTACACCTTC
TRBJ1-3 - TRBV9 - CASSDQGGNTIYF TGTGCCAGCAGCGATCAGGGGGGAAACACCATATATTTT
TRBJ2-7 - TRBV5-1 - CASSLARGKNEQYF TGCGCCAGCAGCTTGGCCCGGGGCAAAAACGAGCAGTACTTC
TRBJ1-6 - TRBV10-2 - CASSERNSYNSPLHF TGCGCCAGCAGTGAGCGAAACTCATACAATTCACCCCTCCACTTT
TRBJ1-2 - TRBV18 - CASSPPQGRDYGYTF TGTGCCAGCTCACCCCCCCAGGGGCGAGACTATGGCTACACCTTC
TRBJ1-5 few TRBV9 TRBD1 CASSGLPGQGSNQPQHF TGTGCCAGCAGCGGACTCCCGGGACAGGGTAGCAATCAGCCCCAGCATTTT
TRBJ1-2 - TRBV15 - CATLGDYGYTF TGTGCCACCCTGGGGGACTATGGCTACACCTTC
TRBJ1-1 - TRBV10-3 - CAISVGEGAEAFF TGTGCCATCAGTGTAGGGGAGGGCGCTGAAGCTTTCTTT
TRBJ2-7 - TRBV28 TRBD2 CASSLCWTSGCFEEQYF TGTGCCAGCAGTTTATGTTGGACTAGCGGGTGTTTTGAGGAGCAGTACTTC
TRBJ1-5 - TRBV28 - CASSLTGSNQPQHF TGTGCCAGCAGTTTAACGGGTAGCAATCAGCCCCAGCATTTT
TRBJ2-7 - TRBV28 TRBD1 CASRRTGGREQYF TGTGCCAGCAGACGGACAGGAGGAAGGGAGCAGTACTTC
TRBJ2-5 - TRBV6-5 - CASSSISAQYF TGTGCCAGCAGTTCTATATCGGCCCAGTACTTC